The rows below give T cell receptor beta chains drawn from one sample of a study of cytomegalovirus exposure and HLA in healthy donors. Libraries were prepared by immunoSEQ multiplex PCR; TCRdb keeps only in-frame clonotypes and omits some of them. The top ten hold about 1.5% of the sample, which has 180,000 or so clones, more than 60% seen once. The sample consisted of PBMCs. Source of these receptors: a man aged 18 to 30 in good health and CMV-seronegative. The CDR3 runs from the conserved cysteine through the conserved F or W. A D gene is named only where the DNA matches it firmly. Only some rows state a clone size, as once, few, many or a class for expanded clones.

length	V	size	J	D	CDR3	DNA
14	TRBV5-5	NA	TRBJ2-7	TRBD1	CASSFQGAAYEQYF	TGTGCCAGCAGCTTCCAGGGGGCGGCCTACGAGCAGTACTTC
14	TRBV6-6	NA	TRBJ2-2	TRBD2	CASNLAGNTGELFF	TGTGCCAGCAACCTAGCGGGTAACACCGGGGAGCTGTTTTTT
16	TRBV4-2	few	TRBJ2-3	NA	CASSKNILGRKDTQYF	TGTGCCAGCAGCAAAAACATACTAGGGCGGAAGGATACGCAGTATTTT
16	TRBV5-1	NA	TRBJ2-5	TRBD2	CASSHLPGGAQETQYF	TGCGCCAGCAGCCACCTTCCGGGGGGAGCCCAAGAGACCCAGTACTTC
12	TRBV4-2	NA	TRBJ2-1	NA	CASSRSGGEQFF	TGTGCCAGCAGCCGATCCGGGGGTGAGCAGTTCTTC
15	TRBV6-5	few	TRBJ2-3	TRBD2	CASSPGLAGKDTQYF	TGTGCCAGCAGTCCGGGACTAGCGGGGAAAGATACGCAGTATTTT
11	TRBV7-9	NA	TRBJ1-1	NA	CASSSGVEAFF	TGTGCCAGCAGCTCCGGAGTTGAAGCTTTCTTT
13	TRBV30	NA	TRBJ1-1	TRBD1	CAWREGQGTEAFF	TGTGCCTGGAGAGAAGGACAGGGTACTGAAGCTTTCTTT
16	TRBV4-3	NA	TRBJ1-2	NA	CASSHRHPIGAYGYTF	TGCGCCAGCAGCCACCGCCACCCGATTGGGGCCTATGGCTACACCTTC
17	TRBV4-3	NA	TRBJ1-2	TRBD1	CASSQGGYGQEVYGYTF	TGCGCCAGCAGCCAAGGTGGATACGGACAGGAGGTCTATGGCTACACCTTC
12	TRBV27	NA	TRBJ1-4	NA	CASREVGEKLFF	TGTGCCAGCAGAGAGGTGGGTGAAAAACTGTTTTTT
15	TRBV29-1	NA	TRBJ2-1	NA	CSVELASSSYNEQFF	TGCAGCGTTGAACTAGCGAGTAGCTCCTACAATGAGCAGTTCTTC
14	TRBV6-5	NA	TRBJ2-3	TRBD1	CASSQRTGGDTQYF	TGTGCCAGCAGTCAACGAACAGGGGGGGATACGCAGTATTTT
18	TRBV9	NA	TRBJ1-6	NA	CASSEPPGGSSYNSPLHF	TGTGCCAGCAGCGAGCCCCCCGGGGGAAGCTCCTATAATTCACCCCTCCACTTT
16	TRBV5-4	NA	TRBJ2-3	NA	CASSPEAGLSTDTQYF	TGTGCCAGCAGCCCGGAAGCGGGTCTTAGCACAGATACGCAGTATTTT
15	TRBV7-2	NA	TRBJ1-3	TRBD1	CASSWTGDSGNTIYF	TGTGCCAGCAGTTGGACAGGGGACTCTGGAAACACCATATATTTT
13	TRBV30	once	TRBJ1-2	NA	CAWKTGAGAGYTF	TGTGCCTGGAAGACCGGGGCAGGGGCTGGCTACACCTTC
13	TRBV7-9	NA	TRBJ1-2	NA	CASSLRSTGGYTF	TGTGCCAGCAGCTTACGATCGACAGGAGGCTACACCTTC
13	TRBV5-5	NA	TRBJ1-2	TRBD1	CASSLGQGDGYTF	TGTGCCAGCAGCTTGGGACAGGGAGATGGCTACACCTTC
14	TRBV6-1	once	TRBJ2-7	NA	CASSEGRGSYEQYF	TGTGCCAGCAGTGAAGGGCGGGGCTCCTACGAGCAGTACTTC
15	TRBV27	once	TRBJ2-2	NA	CASSLLGAVTGELFF	TGTGCCAGCAGTTTATTGGGAGCAGTTACCGGGGAGCTGTTTTTT
13	TRBV5-8	NA	TRBJ2-7	NA	CASSLGQVFEQYF	TGTGCCAGCAGCTTGGGTCAGGTCTTCGAGCAGTACTTC
15	TRBV6-1	NA	TRBJ1-4	NA	CASGRTDRLNEKLFF	TGTGCCAGCGGTAGGACAGACAGGTTAAATGAAAAACTGTTTTTT
16	TRBV28	NA	TRBJ2-2	TRBD1	CATAGTGGVMTGELFF	TGTGCCACGGCCGGGACAGGGGGCGTTATGACCGGGGAGCTGTTTTTT
16	TRBV11-2	NA	TRBJ1-2	NA	CASSPVRGNSLYGYTF	TGTGCCAGCAGCCCTGTCCGGGGGAATAGTCTGTATGGCTACACCTTC
13	TRBV7-3	NA	TRBJ2-7	NA	CASSPPDSYEQYF	TGTGCCAGCAGCCCCCCGGACAGCTACGAGCAGTACTTC
17	TRBV4-3	NA	TRBJ1-2	NA	CASSQDNGQVGVSGYTF	TGCGCCAGCAGCCAAGATAATGGGCAGGTGGGAGTAAGTGGCTACACCTTC
15	TRBV28	NA	TRBJ1-2	TRBD1	CASSTRDRNNYGYTF	TGTGCCAGCAGTACTCGGGACAGGAATAACTATGGCTACACCTTC
17	TRBV7-2	NA	TRBJ2-1	TRBD2	CASSLGGLAGGNNEQFF	TGTGCCAGCAGCTTAGGCGGACTAGCGGGAGGCAACAATGAGCAGTTCTTC
14	TRBV30	NA	TRBJ2-7	TRBD1	CAYGKGAIGYEQYF	TGTGCCTACGGCAAGGGGGCCATAGGCTACGAGCAGTACTTC
14	TRBV30	NA	TRBJ1-2	TRBD1	CAWRRQGAAGGYTF	TGTGCCTGGAGGAGACAGGGGGCCGCTGGGGGCTACACCTTC
16	TRBV4-2	NA	TRBJ2-7	NA	CASSQASSDFSYEQYF	TGTGCCAGCAGCCAAGCATCTAGCGATTTCTCCTACGAGCAGTACTTC
12	TRBV19	NA	TRBJ1-2	TRBD1	CASSITGVGYTF	TGTGCCAGTAGTATAACAGGGGTTGGCTACACCTTC
13	TRBV5-5	NA	TRBJ2-7	NA	CASTTTGPYEQYF	TGTGCCAGCACCACCACGGGTCCCTACGAGCAGTACTTC
13	TRBV7-2	NA	TRBJ1-5	NA	CASSLKGDQPQHF	TGTGCCAGCAGCTTAAAAGGGGATCAGCCCCAGCATTTT
13	TRBV6-1	NA	TRBJ1-4	NA	CASSENLGLKLFF	TGTGCCAGCAGTGAAAATTTGGGCCTAAAACTGTTTTTT
13	TRBV11-2	NA	TRBJ1-2	TRBD1	CASSLGTGHGYTF	TGTGCCAGCAGCTTAGGGACAGGGCATGGCTACACCTTC
13	TRBV30	NA	TRBJ2-7	NA	CAWSNSGGYEQYF	TGTGCCTGGAGTAACAGCGGCGGCTACGAGCAGTACTTC
15	TRBV10-3	few	TRBJ2-7	TRBD2	CAISSLAGGFDEQYF	TGTGCCATCAGTTCACTAGCGGGAGGGTTTGACGAGCAGTACTTC
14	TRBV6-6	NA	TRBJ2-4	TRBD2	CASRAGEAKNIQYF	TGTGCCAGCCGAGCGGGAGAGGCCAAAAACATTCAGTACTTC
14	TRBV6-5	NA	TRBJ1-6	NA	CASSYGRGDSPLHF	TGTGCCAGCAGTTACGGCAGGGGAGATTCACCCCTCCACTTT
13	TRBV5-4	NA	TRBJ1-2	NA	CASSGTTSYGYTF	TGTGCCAGCAGCGGGACAACTAGCTATGGCTACACCTTC
16	TRBV30	NA	TRBJ2-7	TRBD1	CAWSDPRGPHPYEQYF	TGTGCCTGGAGTGATCCCAGGGGGCCCCACCCTTACGAGCAGTACTTC
16	TRBV27	NA	TRBJ2-1	NA	CASSLSGSWSYNEQFF	TGTGCCAGCAGTTTATCCGGGAGTTGGTCCTACAATGAGCAGTTCTTC
16	TRBV2	NA	TRBJ2-1	TRBD2	CASSEFGTSEVEEQFF	TGTGCCAGCAGTGAATTTGGGACTAGCGAGGTGGAGGAGCAGTTCTTC
15	TRBV2	NA	TRBJ2-7	TRBD2	CVSSGLAGGGYEQYF	TGTGTCAGCAGTGGTCTAGCGGGGGGAGGTTACGAGCAGTACTTC
14	TRBV5-6	NA	TRBJ1-1	TRBD1	CASSFWTGHTEAFF	TGTGCCAGCAGCTTTTGGACAGGGCACACTGAAGCTTTCTTT
14	TRBV29-1	once	TRBJ2-1	TRBD2	CSVYSGRAFREQFF	TGCAGCGTTTATAGCGGGAGGGCCTTCCGTGAGCAGTTCTTC
18	TRBV7-9	once	TRBJ2-3	TRBD2	CSSSPLLAGGRPTDTQYF	TGTTCCAGCAGCCCCCTGCTAGCGGGGGGTCGCCCCACAGATACGCAGTATTTT
17	TRBV7-8	NA	TRBJ2-1	NA	CASSPSGGTGMNNEQFF	TGTGCCAGCAGCCCATCGGGAGGGACAGGGATGAACAATGAGCAGTTCTTC
13	TRBV30	NA	TRBJ1-5	TRBD1	CASDRGRVQPQHF	TGTGCCTCTGACAGGGGTAGGGTTCAGCCCCAGCATTTT
11	TRBV6-5	few	TRBJ2-7	TRBD2	CASSSGGEQYF	TGTGCCAGCAGTTCGGGGGGCGAGCAGTACTTC
15	TRBV6-1	once	TRBJ2-2	TRBD1	CASKRWTGTAGELFF	TGTGCCAGCAAAAGGTGGACAGGGACGGCGGGGGAGCTGTTTTTT
20	TRBV2	once	TRBJ1-3	TRBD1	CASSESGTATVGDSGNTIYF	TGTGCCAGCAGTGAATCCGGGACAGCGACCGTAGGCGACTCTGGAAACACCATATATTTT
12	TRBV7-2	few	TRBJ2-3	NA	CASSFLAATQYF	TGTGCCAGCAGCTTCCTGGCCGCTACGCAGTATTTT
13	TRBV7-2	NA	TRBJ2-5	TRBD2	CATTRGVSETQYF	TGTGCCACCACCCGGGGGGTCTCGGAGACCCAGTACTTC
17	TRBV19	NA	TRBJ1-2	TRBD1	CASSISLGQGVSYGYTF	TGTGCCAGTAGTATATCCCTGGGACAGGGGGTTTCCTATGGCTACACCTTC
17	TRBV25-1	few	TRBJ1-1	NA	CASSPKRTPSSNTEAFF	TGTGCCAGCAGCCCCAAACGGACTCCCAGCTCGAACACTGAAGCTTTCTTT
15	TRBV5-6	NA	TRBJ2-2	NA	CASSLSRENTGELFF	TGTGCCAGCAGCTTGTCACGGGAGAACACCGGGGAGCTGTTTTTT
15	TRBV7-9	NA	TRBJ2-3	TRBD1	CASSLGDRFTDTQYF	TGTGCCAGCAGCTTAGGGGACAGGTTCACAGATACGCAGTATTTT